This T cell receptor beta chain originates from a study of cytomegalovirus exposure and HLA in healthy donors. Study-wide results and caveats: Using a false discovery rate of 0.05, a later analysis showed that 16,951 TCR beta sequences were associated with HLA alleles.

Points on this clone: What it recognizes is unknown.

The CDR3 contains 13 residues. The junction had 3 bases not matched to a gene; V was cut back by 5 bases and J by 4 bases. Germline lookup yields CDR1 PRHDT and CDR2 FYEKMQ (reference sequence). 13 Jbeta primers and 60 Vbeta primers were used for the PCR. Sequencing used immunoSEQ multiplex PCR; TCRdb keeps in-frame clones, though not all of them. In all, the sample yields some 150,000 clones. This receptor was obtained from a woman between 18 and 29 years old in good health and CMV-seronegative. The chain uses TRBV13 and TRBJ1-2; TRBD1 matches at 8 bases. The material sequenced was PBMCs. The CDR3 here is CASSPTGGYGYTF. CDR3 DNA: TGTGCCAGCAGCCCAACAGGGGGCTATGGCTACACCTTC.